These 3 T cell receptor beta chains were all obtained from the same sample, sequenced in a study of shared clonotypes between healthy human individuals. Measured with immunoSEQ multiplex PCR; TCRdb has only the in-frame clones, and not every one. Among roughly 760,000 clones listed, 74% were seen once. Input material: memory CD4+ T cells sorted from blood. The subset here: CD45RA-negative fraction. The receptors were gathered from a woman aged 25-40 years in good health.

V and J are TRBV5-1 and TRBJ2-1; maybe TRBD2 (6 bases). Looked up from germline, CDR1 is SGHRS and CDR2 is YFSETQ. The CDR3 covers 13 residues. V lost 0 bases, J lost 12 bases, and 13 bases lay in between. CDR3 sequence (DNA): TGCGCCAGCAGCTTGGACAGCCCCGGGGGGCAGTTCTTC. Translated: CASSLDSPGGQFF.

V usage is TRBV28 and J usage is TRBJ1-5; TRBD1 matches at 8 bases. The V gene's germline CDR1 is MDHEN and CDR2 SYDVKM. V lost 3 bases and J lost 0; bases outside the gene matches: 4. This CDR3 spans 16 amino acids. The CDR3 nucleotides are TGTGCCAGCAGTTTTCAGGGGGCTAATAGCAATCAGCCCCAGCATTTT. It is translated as CASSFQGANSNQPQHF.

This chain uses TRBV28 with TRBJ1-4; the D is unclear. CDR3 length: 13 amino acids. Trimming pared 5 bases from V and 9 bases from J, leaving 13 bases between. In germline, CDR1 is MDHEN, CDR2 SYDVKM. The CDR3 bases are TGTGCCAGCAGTCCACAATTGAGGAAAAAACTGTTTTTT. It specifies CASSPQLRKKLFF.